This is a list of T cell receptor beta chains from one sample in a study of long-term antiretroviral therapy in people with HIV. Assay used: immunoSEQ multiplex PCR; TCRdb lists only in-frame clones, some missing. The data contain 25,000 or so clones, 85% to 90% of them singletons. The sample here was unsorted PBMCs, taken 1.9 years after starting antiretroviral therapy. The receptors shown here come from a woman aged 25 to 45 with HIV. Each CDR3 is given with its conserved first and last residue. D genes are given only for firm matches. Size is stated for part of the rows, as once, few or many counts, or as a class when the clone is expanded.

- - TRBJ1-2 TRBV25-1 TGTGCCAGCAGTGCACAGGGTGGCGGCTACACCTTC CASSAQGGGYTF
- - TRBJ2-1 TRBV21-1 TGTGCCAGCAGCACGGGGGTAGGCAGGGAGCACAATGAGCAGTTCTTC CASSTGVGREHNEQFF
- - TRBJ2-3 TRBV19 TGTGCCAGTAGTATGTGGGGAGGCGGCACAGATACGCAGTATTTT CASSMWGGGTDTQYF
- - TRBJ2-6 TRBV10-3 TGTGCCATCAGTGAGGGGGACGGATTATCTTTCTCTGGGGCCAACGTCCTGACTTTC CAISEGDGLSFSGANVLTF
few - TRBJ1-2 TRBV6-5 TGTGCCAGCAGTTACGAGGGCCGAACAGGCTACACCTTC CASSYEGRTGYTF
- TRBD1 TRBJ1-1 TRBV6-6 TGTGCCAGCAGTGAGACGACAGGGGGCTCTGAAGCTTTCTTT CASSETTGGSEAFF
- - TRBJ1-5 TRBV10-2 TGCGCCAGCAGTGTGGGACGCCCGAACAATCAGCCCCAGCATTTT CASSVGRPNNQPQHF
- - TRBJ2-2 TRBV30 TGTGCCTGGAGGAGGGTTGGCGGGGAGCTGTTTTTT CAWRRVGGELFF
once - TRBJ2-2 TRBV5-1 TGCGCCAGCAGCTCCACGCCGCAAGCCGGGGAGCTGTTTTTT CASSSTPQAGELFF
once - TRBJ1-1 TRBV18 TGTGCCAGCTCACCAGATTTGGGGGGCACTGAAGCTTTCTTT CASSPDLGGTEAFF
- - TRBJ1-4 TRBV18 TGTGCCAGCCTGGATGGGGGGGCGAATGAAAAACTGTTTTTT CASLDGGANEKLFF
- TRBD1 TRBJ1-2 TRBV29-1 TGCAGCGCCCCGACAGGGGGGGCTGTCTATGGCTACACCTTC CSAPTGGAVYGYTF
- - TRBJ1-2 TRBV14 TGTGCCAGCAGCCAAGATAGGCTGGGACCCTATGGCTACACCTTC CASSQDRLGPYGYTF
medium-sized TRBD1 TRBJ2-7 TRBV30 TGTGCTTCGGGGACAGGGAACTACGAGCAGTACTTC CASGTGNYEQYF
- - TRBJ1-3 TRBV29-1 TGCAGCGTTGAAGCCGACAGGGGAAACACCATATATTTT CSVEADRGNTIYF
- - TRBJ2-1 TRBV10-2 TGCGCCAGCAGCCCGGACAGCTCCTACAATGAGCAGTTCTTC CASSPDSSYNEQFF
- - TRBJ2-2 TRBV5-1 TGCGCCAGCAGCTCGCGCAACACCGGGGAGCTGTTTTTT CASSSRNTGELFF
- TRBD1 TRBJ1-3 TRBV6-1 TGTGCCAGCAGTGAACTAGGGACAGGGTCCAGAAACACCATATATTTT CASSELGTGSRNTIYF
once - TRBJ2-1 TRBV5-5 TGTGCCAGCAGCTTGGGACAGAAAAACAATGAGCAGTTCTTC CASSLGQKNNEQFF
- TRBD1 TRBJ2-2 TRBV4-1 TGCGCCAGCAGCCAGGGACAGTCCACCGGGGAGCTGTTTTTT CASSQGQSTGELFF
once - TRBJ1-2 TRBV19 TGTGCCAGTAGTCCACAGGGTTCGTCGGGTGGCTACACCTTC CASSPQGSSGGYTF
- - TRBJ1-3 TRBV9 TGTGCCAGCAGCGCAAACAGGGTACCTGGAAACACCATATATTTT CASSANRVPGNTIYF
- - TRBJ1-2 TRBV6-1 TGTGCCAGCAGGGAGCAGGGTGTCTATGGCTACACCTTC CASREQGVYGYTF
once TRBD1 TRBJ1-6 TRBV9 TGTGCCAGCAGCCTATCGGGACAGCATAATTCACCCCTCCACTTT CASSLSGQHNSPLHF
- TRBD1 TRBJ1-1 TRBV25-1 TGTGCCAGCAGTGATCCGGGACAGCCGGAAGCTTTCTTT CASSDPGQPEAFF
- TRBD2 TRBJ2-7 TRBV5-6 TGTGCCAGCAGCTTGGGACTAGCGGGAGTGTCCTACGAGCAGTACTTC CASSLGLAGVSYEQYF